The entry below describes one T cell receptor beta chain. No antigen is known for it. This CDR3 has 12 residues. Germline V gene lookup returns CDR1 MGHRA and CDR2 YSYEKL. V lost 3 bases and J lost 7, with 6 bases in between. The PCR had 60 Vbeta and 13 Jbeta primers. In the original workflow: In a later analysis, of about 80 million unique beta chains, roughly 10 million appeared in at least two donors. Generated by immunoSEQ multiplex PCR, the TCRdb table keeps only in-frame clones and is missing some. Clonal size and the V and J genes are those of that table, whereas D and trimming came from the DNA. The profile covers more than 95,000 clones, with over 75% appearing a single time and 4% taken by the ten largest. This record belongs to a study of cytomegalovirus exposure and HLA in healthy donors. The study, taken as a whole, reports: Later analysis suggested most CMV-associated TCR beta chains were HLA-restricted. A prior analysis recorded that most TCR beta V segments were productive about 90% or about 30% of the time.

The clonotype originates from a man in his late teens or twenties in good health and CMV-seropositive. What was sequenced was PBMCs. The V and J genes are TRBV4-1 and TRBJ1-4; D unclear. The CDR3 region has the DNA TGCGCCAGCAGCCACAATTCTGAAAAACTGTTTTTT. Translating it yields CASSHNSEKLFF.